This TCR beta chain was profiled in a study of immune evolution from preneoplasia to lung adenocarcinoma. Germline CDR1 is SQVTM and CDR2 is ANQGSEA. V lost 6 bases and J lost 4; bases outside the gene matches: 8. This CDR3 is 13 amino acids long. Note on this clone: As yet, its antigen is unknown.

Study-wide findings and caveats: Top clone share appeared to fall from AAH through AIS, MIA, adenocarcinoma.

TCRdb keeps only in-frame clones here, not all; method: immunoSEQ multiplex PCR. The sample lists around 6,300 clones, 75% to 90% occurring once. J is TRBJ1-1 and V is TRBV29-1, with TRBD1 matching over 7 bases. This sequence originates from a person aged 50-75 years with lung adenocarcinoma. Sequencing was done on a sample of FFPE invasive lung adenocarcinoma tissue. CDR3 nucleotide sequence: TGCAGCGTACAGACAGGGTCGGGCACTGAAGCTTTCTTT. It translates to CSVQTGSGTEAFF. The full variable domain, with the rest looked up from reference TRBV29-1 and TRBJ1-1, is SAVISQKPSRDICQRGTSLTIQCQVDSQVTMMFWYRQQPGQSLTLIATANQGSEATYESGFVIDKFPISRPNLTFSTLTVSNMSPEDSSIYLCSVQTGSGTEAFFGQGTRLTVV.